This is a list of T cell receptor beta chains from one sample in a study of control samples from healthy donors and cancer patients. TCRdb's copy holds only in-frame clones and misses some; the assay was immunoSEQ multiplex PCR. The sample carries about 74,000 clones, around nine tenths recorded once. The specimen was blood. The receptors shown here come from a woman aged 45-65 years in good health. The CDR3 runs from the conserved cysteine through the conserved F or W. D genes are given only for firm matches. Size values are once, few and many counts, or a class for expanded clones, and some rows have none.

cdr3_aa: CASSKGGDTEAFF; cdr3_nt: TGTGCCAGCAGCAAAGGCGGGGACACTGAAGCTTTCTTT; clone_size: .; v_call: TRBV9; j_call: TRBJ1-1; d_call: .
cdr3_aa: CASSNLVTEAFF; cdr3_nt: TGTGCCAGTAGCAATCTCGTCACTGAAGCTTTCTTT; clone_size: few; v_call: TRBV19; j_call: TRBJ1-1; d_call: .
cdr3_aa: CASSLQPNTEAFF; cdr3_nt: TGTGCCAGCAGCCTGCAACCGAACACTGAAGCTTTCTTT; clone_size: .; v_call: TRBV4-2; j_call: TRBJ1-1; d_call: .
cdr3_aa: CASGLGETQYF; cdr3_nt: TGTGCCAGCGGTCTAGGCGAGACCCAGTACTTC; clone_size: .; v_call: TRBV2; j_call: TRBJ2-5; d_call: .
cdr3_aa: CASGLVLSGRHRSYEQYF; cdr3_nt: TGTGCTAGTGGTTTGGTACTCAGCGGGCGACACCGTTCCTACGAGCAGTACTTC; clone_size: .; v_call: TRBV12-5; j_call: TRBJ2-7; d_call: .
cdr3_aa: CSVLTGGKGNTIYF; cdr3_nt: TGCAGCGTTCTGACAGGGGGCAAGGGAAACACCATATATTTT; clone_size: few; v_call: TRBV29-1; j_call: TRBJ1-3; d_call: TRBD1
cdr3_aa: CASSQRDREQPQHF; cdr3_nt: TGTGCCAGCAGTCAGAGGGACAGGGAGCAGCCCCAGCATTTT; clone_size: .; v_call: TRBV6-2/TRBV6-3; j_call: TRBJ1-5; d_call: TRBD1
cdr3_aa: CASKDWDSHFLMNTEAFF; cdr3_nt: TGCGCCAGCAAAGACTGGGACAGCCATTTCCTCATGAACACTGAAGCTTTCTTT; clone_size: .; v_call: TRBV10-1; j_call: TRBJ1-1; d_call: TRBD1
cdr3_aa: CASFEAGGYEQYF; cdr3_nt: TGTGCCAGCTTTGAGGCAGGGGGCTACGAGCAGTACTTC; clone_size: .; v_call: TRBV27; j_call: TRBJ2-7; d_call: TRBD1
cdr3_aa: CASSLGAGQGSYEQYF; cdr3_nt: TGCGCCAGCAGCTTGGGGGCGGGACAGGGTTCCTACGAGCAGTACTTC; clone_size: .; v_call: TRBV5-1; j_call: TRBJ2-7; d_call: TRBD1
cdr3_aa: CASSLDFGSYNSPLHF; cdr3_nt: TGTGCCAGCAGCTTGGACTTTGGTTCCTATAATTCACCCCTCCACTTT; clone_size: .; v_call: TRBV5-6; j_call: TRBJ1-6; d_call: .
cdr3_aa: CASSQPTGGYEQYF; cdr3_nt: TGCGCCAGCAGCCAACCCACAGGGGGCTACGAGCAGTACTTC; clone_size: .; v_call: TRBV4-1; j_call: TRBJ2-7; d_call: TRBD1
cdr3_aa: CASSQGTSGSEKLFF; cdr3_nt: TGTGCCAGCAGCCAAGGAACCTCGGGGAGTGAAAAACTGTTTTTT; clone_size: .; v_call: TRBV14; j_call: TRBJ1-4; d_call: .
cdr3_aa: CASSLGRTGFNEQYF; cdr3_nt: TGTGCCAGCAGCTTAGGAAGGACAGGGTTCAACGAGCAGTACTTC; clone_size: .; v_call: TRBV7-2; j_call: TRBJ2-7; d_call: TRBD1
cdr3_aa: CASSGDSPTNEKLFF; cdr3_nt: TGTGCCAGCAGCGGGGACAGCCCAACTAATGAAAAACTGTTTTTT; clone_size: .; v_call: TRBV9; j_call: TRBJ1-4; d_call: TRBD1
cdr3_aa: CASSVVRRNQPQHF; cdr3_nt: TGTGCCAGCAGCGTAGTAAGGAGAAATCAGCCCCAGCATTTT; clone_size: .; v_call: TRBV9; j_call: TRBJ1-5; d_call: .
cdr3_aa: CASSIVRGANTEAFF; cdr3_nt: TGTGCCAGTAGTATTGTCCGGGGGGCGAACACTGAAGCTTTCTTT; clone_size: .; v_call: TRBV19; j_call: TRBJ1-1; d_call: .
cdr3_aa: CASTWTSGGNEQFF; cdr3_nt: TGTGCCAGCACCTGGACTAGCGGGGGCAATGAGCAGTTCTTC; clone_size: few; v_call: TRBV5-8; j_call: TRBJ2-1; d_call: TRBD2
cdr3_aa: CAISESGRLNTEAFF; cdr3_nt: TGTGCCATCAGTGAGTCAGGACGGTTGAACACTGAAGCTTTCTTT; clone_size: .; v_call: TRBV10-3; j_call: TRBJ1-1; d_call: .
cdr3_aa: CASSQSMERGSKNIQYF; cdr3_nt: TGTGCCAGCAGCCAAAGTATGGAGCGGGGTTCCAAAAACATTCAGTACTTC; clone_size: .; v_call: TRBV3-1/TRBV3-2; j_call: TRBJ2-4; d_call: TRBD2
cdr3_aa: CASGAGQNEKLFF; cdr3_nt: TGTGCCAGCGGTGCGGGCCAGAATGAAAAACTGTTTTTT; clone_size: once; v_call: TRBV7-2; j_call: TRBJ1-4; d_call: .
cdr3_aa: CASSLDGISRPQHF; cdr3_nt: TGCGCCAGCAGCTTGGACGGGATCTCGAGGCCCCAGCATTTT; clone_size: .; v_call: TRBV5-1; j_call: TRBJ1-5; d_call: .
cdr3_aa: CASSPNRDGGNTIYF; cdr3_nt: TGTGCCAGCTCACCAAATAGGGACGGAGGAAACACCATATATTTT; clone_size: .; v_call: TRBV18; j_call: TRBJ1-3; d_call: .
cdr3_aa: CSVDTLIGGYTF; cdr3_nt: TGCAGCGTTGACACCCTAATCGGTGGCTACACCTTC; clone_size: .; v_call: TRBV29-1; j_call: TRBJ1-2; d_call: .
cdr3_aa: CASSLLDTQYF; cdr3_nt: TGCGCCAGCAGCTTGCTTGATACGCAGTATTTT; clone_size: .; v_call: TRBV5-1; j_call: TRBJ2-3; d_call: .
cdr3_aa: CASSRYGLGYEQYF; cdr3_nt: TGTGCCAGCAGTCGCTATGGCCTGGGCTACGAGCAGTACTTC; clone_size: .; v_call: TRBV6-5; j_call: TRBJ2-7; d_call: .
cdr3_aa: CASRDGGGTDTQYF; cdr3_nt: TGTGCCAGCAGGGACGGCGGGGGAACAGATACGCAGTATTTT; clone_size: .; v_call: TRBV6-5; j_call: TRBJ2-3; d_call: TRBD2
cdr3_aa: CASSVGSGGQGSGGELFF; cdr3_nt: TGTGCCAGCAGCGTAGGATCTGGGGGACAGGGTAGTGGCGGGGAGCTGTTTTTT; clone_size: .; v_call: TRBV9; j_call: TRBJ2-2; d_call: TRBD1
cdr3_aa: CASGSLKGDTDTQYF; cdr3_nt: TGTGCTAGTGGTTCCCTCAAGGGGGACACAGATACGCAGTATTTT; clone_size: .; v_call: TRBV12-5; j_call: TRBJ2-3; d_call: .